Each of the 9 T cell receptor beta chains below was sequenced from the same sample in a study of T cell repertoires in cytomegalovirus infection. TCRdb called the reads again in MiXCR, with one record for every CDR3 protein. Of under 70,000 distinct CDR3 sequences listed, 25% to 40% are singletons. No antigen has been assigned to these receptors. Sample: PBMCs, sequenced either directly or after in vitro stimulation (not recorded which). Receptors were obtained from a human donor in good health (CMV status not recorded). Some clones in this sample may be carry-over from other donors' samples.

J is TRBJ1-4 and V is TRBV12-3 or TRBV12-4, with a weak D call TRBD1 (5 bases). Between the trimmed V and J ends, which lost 5 bases and 4 bases, there was a span of 17 bases. The CDR3 totals 16 residues. The CDR3 DNA sequence: TGTGCCAGCAGTCGCGCGCCAGGGTCGTTTAATGAAAAACTGTTTTTT. It is translated as CASSRAPGSFNEKLFF.

The rearrangement joins TRBV7-9 to TRBJ1-4, with TRBD1 matching 10 bases. With V trimmed by 5 bases and J by 8 bases, 8 bases remained unmatched. The CDR3 consists of 15 residues. CDR1 and CDR2 from the germline V gene are SEHNR and FQNEAQ (reference sequence). Written as DNA, the CDR3 is TGTGCCAGCAGCCAAAGGGACAGGGGACGCGAAAAACTGTTTTTT. Protein product: CASSQRDRGREKLFF.

V and J are TRBV12-3 or TRBV12-4 and TRBJ1-1, with D maybe TRBD1 (6 bases). The V and J ends lost 8 bases and 0 bases respectively, with 19 bases between them. The length of the CDR3 is 16 residues. The CDR3 is CASHPGAGALNTEAFF. The CDR3 bases are TGTGCCAGCCATCCGGGGGCGGGGGCTTTGAACACTGAAGCTTTCTTT.

The count of this clonotype is one. The chain employs TRBV20-1 and TRBJ2-7, with D tentatively TRBD2 (5 bases). Germline V lookup: CDR1 DFQATT, CDR2 SNEGSKA (reference sequence). V dropped 3 bases and J dropped 0 bases, with 9 bases sitting between them. The CDR3 sequence is 13 residues long. The CDR3 here is CSASGRVSYEQYF. The CDR3 bases are TGCAGTGCTAGCGGGCGGGTCTCCTACGAGCAGTACTTC.

This chain joins TRBV2 and TRBJ1-1; TRBD1 is a possible D gene (5 bases). Germline V gene lookup returns CDR1 SNHLY and CDR2 FYNNEI. The CDR3 extends over 12 amino acids. The V end was cut by 2 bases, the J end by 8 bases, with 9 bases between. CDR3 amino acids: CASSEWQGEAFF. The CDR3 nucleotides are TGTGCCAGCAGTGAATGGCAGGGAGAAGCTTTCTTT.

This clonotype came up once. This chain links TRBV6-7 with TRBJ2-7, with 7 positions matching TRBD2. TRBV6-7 belongs to the ORF category, with a function that is uncertain. The length of the CDR3 is 16 residues. The trim removed 1 base at V and 6 bases at J, leaving 12 bases unmatched. Here the CDR3 reads CASSYWGGETSPEQYF. DNA of the CDR3: TGTGCCAGCAGTTACTGGGGGGGAGAGACCTCCCCCGAGCAGTACTTC.

In its sample, this clonotype was seen a few times. The chain employs TRBV6-1 and TRBJ2-7; D is perhaps TRBD2 (7 bases). The V end lost 3 bases, the J end lost 4 bases, and 13 bases lay between the germline ends. The CDR3 loop spans 14 amino acids. CDR1 is MNHNS and CDR2 is SASEGT in the germline V gene. Here the CDR3 DNA reads TGTGCCAGCAGTGAGGTGAGGGGGGGTTACGAGCAGTACTTC. Its translation: CASSEVRGGYEQYF.

The CDR3 loop reads CASAGAVGPWTGRELFF. The CDR3 bases are TGTGCCAGCGCAGGTGCCGTAGGACCCTGGACCGGCAGGGAGCTGTTTTTT. This chain uses TRBV7-1 with TRBJ2-2; D gene unclear. TRBV7-1 is labeled an ORF, and its function is uncertain. V was cut by 8 bases and J by 9 bases, with 28 bases left in between. The CDR3 spans 17 residues.

The chain recombines TRBV19 with TRBJ1-6, with D possibly TRBD1 on 6 matching bases. Germline CDR1 LNHDA, CDR2 SQIVND (reference sequence). This CDR3 is 14 amino acids long. Trimming removed 8 bases from V and 0 bases from J, with 8 bases in between. CDR3 in DNA: TGTGCCAGTGGACAGAGCTCCTATAATTCACCCCTCCACTTT. It translates to CASGQSSYNSPLHF.